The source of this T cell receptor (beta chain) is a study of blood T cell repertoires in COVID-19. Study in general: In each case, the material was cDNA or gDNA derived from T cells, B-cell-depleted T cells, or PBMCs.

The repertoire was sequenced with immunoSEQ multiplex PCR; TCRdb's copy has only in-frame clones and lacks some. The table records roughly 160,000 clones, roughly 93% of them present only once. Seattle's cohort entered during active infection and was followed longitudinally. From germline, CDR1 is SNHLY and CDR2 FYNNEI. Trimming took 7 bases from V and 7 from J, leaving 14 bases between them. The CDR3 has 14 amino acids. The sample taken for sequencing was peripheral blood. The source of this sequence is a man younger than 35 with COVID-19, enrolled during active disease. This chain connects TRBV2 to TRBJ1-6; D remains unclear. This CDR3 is CASNLAQSNSPLHF. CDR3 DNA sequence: TGTGCCAGCAATTTGGCACAGTCAAATTCACCCCTCCACTTT.